Presented here are 15 T cell receptor beta chains from one specimen sequenced in a study of shared clonotypes between healthy human individuals. Measured with immunoSEQ multiplex PCR; TCRdb has only the in-frame clones, and not every one. This sample has a few million clones; around 95% occur once, and the top ten carry around 0.13%. The specimen was naive CD4+ T cells sorted from blood. Described subset: CD45RA+ positively selected. The receptors were sampled from a man between 18 and 29 years old in good health.

The V and J genes are TRBV2 and TRBJ2-7; 9 bases align to TRBD2. The CDR3 sequence is 14 residues long. V shed 3 bases, J shed 4 bases, and the junction held 4 bases outside the gene matches. Germline CDR1 reads SNHLY; CDR2 reads FYNNEI. The CDR3 sequence: CASSDVSGRYEQYF. CDR3 nucleotides: TGTGCCAGCAGTGATGTTAGCGGGAGATACGAGCAGTACTTC.

This sequence joins TRBV5-6 and TRBJ1-3; 7 positions agree with TRBD1. The CDR3 contains 15 residues. The V and J ends lost 2 bases and 4 bases, in that order; junction bases with no gene match: 6. CDR1 and CDR2 from the germline V gene are SGHDT and YYEEEE. This CDR3 reads CASSFGTGVGNTIYF. In DNA form, the CDR3 reads TGTGCCAGCAGCTTTGGAACAGGGGTAGGAAACACCATATATTTT.

The V and J genes are TRBV11-2 and TRBJ2-7; possibly TRBD1 for D (6 bases). Germline V CDR1 and CDR2: SGHAT, FQNNGV. With 1 base removed from V and 2 bases from J, the gap between germline ends came to 12 bases. The CDR3 consists of 15 residues. CDR3 amino acids: CASSLGSGAPYEQYF. The CDR3 DNA reads as TGTGCCAGCAGCTTAGGTTCAGGGGCCCCCTACGAGCAGTACTTC.

To note about this clone: Other DNA sequences in the sample encode the same CDR3. The gene calls are TRBV6-5 and TRBJ2-7; TRBD2 matches 10 bases. CDR3 length equals 15 residues. CDR1 and CDR2 from the germline V gene are MNHEY and SVGAGI. V was pared by 6 bases and J by 2 bases, with 7 bases of the junction left unmatched. CDR3: CASRTLAGGTYEQYF. Here the CDR3 DNA reads TGTGCCAGCAGGACCTTAGCGGGAGGCACCTACGAGCAGTACTTC.

J is TRBJ2-7 and V is TRBV7-8; 11 bases map to TRBD2. CDR3 length: 16 residues. Unmatched junction bases numbered 8, after V lost 6 bases and J lost 1 base. The V gene's germline CDR1 is SGHVS and CDR2 FQNEAQ. Written as DNA, the CDR3 is TGTGCCAGCAGTTCTATAGCGGGAGGGATTTCCTACGAGCAGTACTTC. Protein sequence: CASSSIAGGISYEQYF.

This clone was counted once. The chain has TRBV4-1 and TRBJ2-7; TRBD1 agrees at 9 bases. Germline V lookup: CDR1 MGHRA, CDR2 YSYEKL. The ends lost 0 bases at V and 6 bases at J; junction bases unmatched: 9. The CDR3 sequence is 16 residues long. CDR3: CASSQDPGTGSGEQYF. CDR3 DNA sequence: TGCGCCAGCAGCCAAGACCCCGGGACAGGGTCGGGCGAGCAGTACTTC.

The chain recombines TRBV11-2 with TRBJ1-2; TRBD1 might be the D (6 bases). The CDR3 extends over 14 amino acids. Trimming took 5 bases from V and 8 from J, leaving 18 bases between them. Per the germline V gene, CDR1 is SGHAT and CDR2 is FQNNGV. The CDR3 nucleotides read TGTGCCAGCAGCCCGGGGGGCTTTCAGGGCGGCTACACCTTC. Residues: CASSPGGFQGGYTF.

V and J are TRBV7-2 and TRBJ2-5, with 7 bases that match TRBD2. The length of the CDR3 is 15 residues. The V segment lost 5 bases and the J segment 4 bases; nucleotides outside the gene matches: 10. In germline, CDR1 is SGHTA, CDR2 FQGNSA. CDR3 amino acids: CASSSSWGGLETQYF. DNA of the CDR3: TGTGCCAGCAGCAGTAGCTGGGGGGGATTAGAGACCCAGTACTTC.

This chain joins TRBV5-1 and TRBJ2-3, with D unresolved. The germline V and J ends were trimmed by 0 bases and 5 bases, with 4 bases remaining between them. Per the germline V gene, CDR1 is SGHRS and CDR2 is YFSETQ. This CDR3 region has 12 residues. This CDR3 is CASSLEKDTQYF. CDR3 DNA sequence: TGCGCCAGCAGCTTGGAAAAAGATACGCAGTATTTT.

The chain joins TRBV13 to TRBJ1-1; D uncertain. The CDR3 has 15 amino acids. The ends were cut back, 1 base at V and 1 base at J, with 10 bases in the middle. Germline V lookup: CDR1 PRHDT, CDR2 FYEKMQ (reference sequence). Written as DNA, the CDR3 is TGTGCCAGCAGCTTAGATCCGGGATGGAACACTGAAGCTTTCTTT. The encoded protein is CASSLDPGWNTEAFF.

The chain joins TRBV30 to TRBJ2-3; D is possibly TRBD1 (5 bases). The CDR3 totals 13 residues. V lost 1 base and J lost 9, with 14 bases in between. Per the germline V gene, CDR1 is GTSNPN and CDR2 is SVGIG (reference sequence). In DNA, the CDR3 is TGTGCCTGGAGTGGGCCTAACCAGGGAACGCAGTATTTT. Translation gives CAWSGPNQGTQYF. Full variable domain (rest looked up from reference TRBV30 and TRBJ2-3): SQTIHQWPATLVQPVGSPLSLECTVEGTSNPNLYWYRQAAGRGLQLLFYSVGIGQISSEVPQNLSASRPQDRQFILSSKKLLLSDSGFYLCAWSGPNQGTQYFGPGTRLTVL.

This clone occurred once. V usage is TRBV5-1 and J usage is TRBJ2-1, with D unclear. This CDR3 region has 13 residues. V lost 0 bases, J lost 4 bases, and 5 bases lay in between. Germline lookup yields CDR1 SGHRS and CDR2 YFSETQ. The CDR3 sequence: CASSLEQYNEQFF. The CDR3, as DNA: TGCGCCAGCAGCTTGGAACAATACAATGAGCAGTTCTTC.

The V call is TRBV6-5, the J call TRBJ1-1, with a tentative D call TRBD1 (6 bases). Trimming took 6 bases from V and 5 from J, leaving 16 bases between them. The length of the CDR3 is 14 residues. CDR1 is MNHEY, CDR2 SVGAGI, per germline. CDR3 sequence: CASSSLQGDTEAFF. Written as DNA, the CDR3 is TGTGCCAGCAGCTCCTTACAGGGAGATACTGAAGCTTTCTTT.

The chain is built from TRBV4-1 and TRBJ1-4; 7 bases agree with TRBD1. The V and J ends lost 3 bases and 3 bases, in that order; junction bases with no gene match: 4. Germline assignment: CDR1 MGHRA and CDR2 YSYEKL. This CDR3 contains 15 residues. The CDR3 DNA reads TGCGCCAGCAGCCAGCCGACAGGGTCTAATGAAAAACTGTTTTTT. Protein: CASSQPTGSNEKLFF.

The rearrangement joins TRBV18 to TRBJ2-2; perhaps D is TRBD1 or TRBD2 (5 bases each). The CDR3 is 16 amino acids. Germline values: CDR1 KGHSH, CDR2 LQKENI. V was pared by 5 bases and J by 1 base, with 14 bases between. CDR3 residues: CASSSEVRGNTGELFF. The CDR3 nucleotides read TGTGCCAGCTCATCCGAAGTGAGGGGGAACACCGGGGAGCTGTTTTTT.